These T cell receptor beta chains were read from a single sample in a study of blood T cell repertoires in COVID-19. Sequenced by immunoSEQ multiplex PCR; TCRdb stores in-frame clones only, minus some. This table holds some 390,000 clones, under 90% found once. Sequenced sample: PBMCs or T cells enriched from blood (not recorded which). The receptors were sampled from a woman between 25 and 40 years old who had recovered from COVID-19. Each CDR3 is given without its conserved first and last residue. The D gene is left open where the match is weak.

cdr3_aa: ASAPDLLYEQY
j_call: TRBJ2-7
v_call: TRBV12-3/TRBV12-4
d_call: NA

cdr3_aa: ASSSDRIWENTEAF
j_call: TRBJ1-1
v_call: TRBV11-1
d_call: NA

cdr3_aa: ASSSYQETQY
j_call: TRBJ2-5
v_call: TRBV7-8
d_call: NA

cdr3_aa: ASSLTVLQETQY
j_call: TRBJ2-5
v_call: TRBV7-8
d_call: NA

cdr3_aa: ASLIQNYGYT
j_call: TRBJ1-2
v_call: TRBV5-3
d_call: NA

cdr3_aa: ASSLVTGGTEAF
j_call: TRBJ1-1
v_call: TRBV11-1
d_call: TRBD1

cdr3_aa: ASSEMRSGNTIY
j_call: TRBJ1-3
v_call: TRBV6-1
d_call: NA

cdr3_aa: ASSSGLGGETQY
j_call: TRBJ2-5
v_call: TRBV7-3
d_call: TRBD2

cdr3_aa: ASSLVPGTDPEAF
j_call: TRBJ1-1
v_call: TRBV5-5
d_call: NA

cdr3_aa: ATMGTGGQNSEKLF
j_call: TRBJ1-4
v_call: TRBV24-1
d_call: TRBD1

cdr3_aa: AWRPGSYEQY
j_call: TRBJ2-7
v_call: TRBV30
d_call: NA

cdr3_aa: ASRGWDSSYEQY
j_call: TRBJ2-7
v_call: TRBV6-5
d_call: TRBD1

cdr3_aa: ASSLVDYLAEQY
j_call: TRBJ2-7
v_call: TRBV5-1
d_call: NA

cdr3_aa: ASRAGSTDTQY
j_call: TRBJ2-3
v_call: TRBV7-9
d_call: NA

cdr3_aa: ASSLHKGGNSYGYT
j_call: TRBJ1-2
v_call: TRBV5-1
d_call: NA

cdr3_aa: ASSSGASNQPQH
j_call: TRBJ1-5
v_call: TRBV27
d_call: NA

cdr3_aa: ASSRDSSNQPQH
j_call: TRBJ1-5
v_call: TRBV19
d_call: TRBD1

cdr3_aa: ASSSRRGMVEQF
j_call: TRBJ2-1
v_call: TRBV11-1
d_call: NA

cdr3_aa: ASSLFRGTNEKLF
j_call: TRBJ1-4
v_call: TRBV7-8
d_call: NA

cdr3_aa: ASSRLIRQVRGELF
j_call: TRBJ2-2
v_call: TRBV5-6
d_call: NA

cdr3_aa: ASSLIDRVNTEAF
j_call: TRBJ1-1
v_call: TRBV28
d_call: TRBD1

cdr3_aa: ASSVGQGALNTEAF
j_call: TRBJ1-1
v_call: TRBV5-4
d_call: TRBD1

cdr3_aa: ASSSTGYSEAF
j_call: TRBJ1-1
v_call: TRBV13
d_call: TRBD1

cdr3_aa: ASSRAPLAGMGNEQF
j_call: TRBJ2-1
v_call: TRBV7-3
d_call: TRBD2

cdr3_aa: SVIEGDRKSYGYT
j_call: TRBJ1-2
v_call: TRBV29-1
d_call: TRBD1

cdr3_aa: ASSETPGQLF
j_call: TRBJ2-1
v_call: TRBV12-3/TRBV12-4
d_call: TRBD1

cdr3_aa: AWSVSGLETQY
j_call: TRBJ2-5
v_call: TRBV30
d_call: NA

cdr3_aa: ASSFGAPGANVLT
j_call: TRBJ2-6
v_call: TRBV7-3
d_call: NA

cdr3_aa: ASSPEEDSPLH
j_call: TRBJ1-6
v_call: TRBV7-2
d_call: NA